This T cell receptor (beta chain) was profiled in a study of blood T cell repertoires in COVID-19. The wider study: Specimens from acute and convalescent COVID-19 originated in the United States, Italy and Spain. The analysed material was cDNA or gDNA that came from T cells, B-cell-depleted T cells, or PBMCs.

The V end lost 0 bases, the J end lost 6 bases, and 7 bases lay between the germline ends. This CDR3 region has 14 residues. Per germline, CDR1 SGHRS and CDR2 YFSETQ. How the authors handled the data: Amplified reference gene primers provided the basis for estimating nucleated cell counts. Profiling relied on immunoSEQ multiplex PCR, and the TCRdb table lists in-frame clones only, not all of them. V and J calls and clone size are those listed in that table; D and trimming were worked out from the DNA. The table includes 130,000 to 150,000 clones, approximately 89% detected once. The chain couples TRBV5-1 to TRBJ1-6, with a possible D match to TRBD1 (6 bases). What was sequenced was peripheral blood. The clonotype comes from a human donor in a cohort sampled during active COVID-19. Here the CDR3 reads CASSLVGANSPLHF. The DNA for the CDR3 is TGCGCCAGCAGCTTGGTGGGGGCTAATTCACCCCTCCACTTT. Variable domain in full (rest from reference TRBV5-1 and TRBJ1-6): KAGVTQTPRYLIKTRGQQVTLSCSPISGHRSVSWYQQTPGQGLQFLFEYFSETQRNKGNFPGRFSGRQFSNSRSEMNVSTLELGDSALYLCASSLVGANSPLHFGNGTRLTVT.